The subject of this entry is one T cell receptor beta chain. Produced via immunoSEQ multiplex PCR; TCRdb's table is partial and in-frame only. The sample records over 400,000 clones, about nine tenths being singletons. The data are from a study of blood T cell repertoires in COVID-19. Looking at the study overall: T cells, B-cell-depleted T cells, or PBMCs provided the cDNA or gDNA that served as material.

The ends were cut back, 4 bases at V and 9 bases at J, with 16 bases in the middle. Per the germline V gene, CDR1 is SGHTA and CDR2 is FQGNSA. This CDR3 is built from 15 residues. This chain joins TRBV7-2 and TRBJ1-6; possible D gene TRBD1, 5 bases. The sequence derives from a woman aged 30 to 39 with active or convalescent COVID-19. The sequencing input was peripheral blood. CDR3 nucleotide sequence: TGTGCCAGCAGCTCCTCGGGGGGGATAGGTTCACCCCTCCACTTT. Protein: CASSSSGGIGSPLHF.